This T cell receptor (beta chain) is drawn from a study of a mutant IDH1 vaccine in newly diagnosed glioma. Study-wide background: Vaccinations, eight in total, occurred in weeks 1, 3, 5, 7, 11, 15, 19, 23. Patients' prior therapy spanned radiotherapy, temozolomide, or both; most underwent both.

The method was immunoSEQ multiplex PCR; TCRdb's version includes in-frame clones alone and lacks a portion of them. This sample has approximately 36,000 clones, with around 80% found just once. Worth noting for this clone: Its antigen remains unknown.

Specified time point: week 11, during vaccination. Every single dose of the vaccine, 300 ug of mutant IDH1 20-mer peptide, came with topical imiquimod. Astrocytomas found in donors were new, WHO grade 3 or 4, IDH1-mutant and ATRX-lost. Findings and limits, study-wide: Detectable vaccine-induced immune responses arose in more than 85% of patients.

The CDR3 is 18 amino acids. Between the trimmed V and J ends, which lost 1 base and 2 bases, there was a span of 18 bases. The germline CDR1 and CDR2 sequences are SEHNR and FQNEAQ (reference sequence). The source was peripheral blood mononuclear cells (PBMCs), collected from a glioma patient whose treatment included an IDH1 peptide vaccine. The source is a woman in her twenties or thirties with glioma. Some clones in this sample may be carry-over from other donors' samples. The chain employs TRBV7-9 and TRBJ2-1; no reliable D call. DNA for the CDR3: TGTGCCAGCAGCTTAGTAAAGGGAACAGTTAGGGCCTACAATGAGCAGTTCTTC. This encodes CASSLVKGTVRAYNEQFF.